This T cell receptor beta chain originates from a study of shared clonotypes between healthy human individuals. The protocol was immunoSEQ multiplex PCR, while the TCRdb copy is restricted to in-frame clones and leaves out a portion. The table lists roughly 1 million clones, 70% to 80% of them singletons. The study's findings and limits: Rarefaction analysis demonstrated incomplete sorted-subset sequencing notwithstanding large depth. Unshared clonotypes carried lower generation probabilities than those common to all four donors. An anticipated effect of sequencing depth on clonotype sharing among donors was recognized.

Splitting of CD4+ cells produced CD45RA+ naive and CD45RA-negative memory subsets. Comments on this clone: The antigen is undetermined.

From germline, CDR1 is SGHTS and CDR2 YDEGEE. V lost 3 bases and J lost 4, with 10 bases in between. This CDR3 spans 14 amino acids. The specimen sequenced was memory CD4+ T cells sorted from blood. Subset described: CD45RA-negative fraction. The gene calls are TRBV5-8 and TRBJ2-2; D gene ambiguous. The source of this sequence is a man aged 18 to 29 in good health. The CDR3 loop reads CASSSWLVTGELFF. The CDR3 DNA follows: TGTGCCAGCAGCTCCTGGTTGGTCACCGGGGAGCTGTTTTTT.